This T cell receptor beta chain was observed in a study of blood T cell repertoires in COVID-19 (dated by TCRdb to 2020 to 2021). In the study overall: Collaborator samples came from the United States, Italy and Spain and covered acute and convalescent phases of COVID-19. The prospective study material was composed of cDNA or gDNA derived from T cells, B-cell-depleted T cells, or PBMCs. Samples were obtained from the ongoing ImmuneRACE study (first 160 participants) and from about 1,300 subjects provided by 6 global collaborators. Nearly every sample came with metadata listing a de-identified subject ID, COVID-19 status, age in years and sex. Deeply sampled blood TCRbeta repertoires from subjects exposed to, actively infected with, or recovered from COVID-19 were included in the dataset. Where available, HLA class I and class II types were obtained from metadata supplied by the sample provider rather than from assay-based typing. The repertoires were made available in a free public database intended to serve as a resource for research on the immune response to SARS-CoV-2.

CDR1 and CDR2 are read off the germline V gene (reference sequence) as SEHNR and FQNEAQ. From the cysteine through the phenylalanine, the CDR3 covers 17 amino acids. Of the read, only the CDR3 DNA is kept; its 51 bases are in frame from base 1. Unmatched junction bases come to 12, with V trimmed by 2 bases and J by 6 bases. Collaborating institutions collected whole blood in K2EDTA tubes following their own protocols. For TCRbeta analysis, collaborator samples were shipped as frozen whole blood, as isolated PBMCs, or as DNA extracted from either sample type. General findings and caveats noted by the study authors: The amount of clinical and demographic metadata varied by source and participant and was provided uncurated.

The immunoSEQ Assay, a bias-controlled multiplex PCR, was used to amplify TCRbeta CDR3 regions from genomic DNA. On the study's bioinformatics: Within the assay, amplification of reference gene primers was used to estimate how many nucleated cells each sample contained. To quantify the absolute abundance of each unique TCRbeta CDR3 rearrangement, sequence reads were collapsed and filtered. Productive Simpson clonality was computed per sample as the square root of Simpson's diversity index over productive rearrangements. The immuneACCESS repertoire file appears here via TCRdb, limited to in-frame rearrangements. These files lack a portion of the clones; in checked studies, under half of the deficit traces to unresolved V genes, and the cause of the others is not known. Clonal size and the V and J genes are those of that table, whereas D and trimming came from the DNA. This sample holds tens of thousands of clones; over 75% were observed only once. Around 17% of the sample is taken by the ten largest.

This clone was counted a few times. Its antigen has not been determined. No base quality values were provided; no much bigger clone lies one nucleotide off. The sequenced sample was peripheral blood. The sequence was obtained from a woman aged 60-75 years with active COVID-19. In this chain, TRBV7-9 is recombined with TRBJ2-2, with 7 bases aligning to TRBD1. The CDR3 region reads CASSLLAGQGVAGELFF. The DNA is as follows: TGTGCCAGCAGCTTATTAGCAGGGCAGGGGGTCGCCGGGGAGCTGTTTTTT. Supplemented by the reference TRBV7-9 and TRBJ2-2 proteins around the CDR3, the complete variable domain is DTGVSQNPRHKITKRGQNVTFRCDPISEHNRLYWYRQTLGQGPEFLTYFQNEAQLEKSRLLSDRFSAERPKGSFSTLEIQRTEQGDSAMYLCASSLLAGQGVAGELFFGEGSRLTVL.